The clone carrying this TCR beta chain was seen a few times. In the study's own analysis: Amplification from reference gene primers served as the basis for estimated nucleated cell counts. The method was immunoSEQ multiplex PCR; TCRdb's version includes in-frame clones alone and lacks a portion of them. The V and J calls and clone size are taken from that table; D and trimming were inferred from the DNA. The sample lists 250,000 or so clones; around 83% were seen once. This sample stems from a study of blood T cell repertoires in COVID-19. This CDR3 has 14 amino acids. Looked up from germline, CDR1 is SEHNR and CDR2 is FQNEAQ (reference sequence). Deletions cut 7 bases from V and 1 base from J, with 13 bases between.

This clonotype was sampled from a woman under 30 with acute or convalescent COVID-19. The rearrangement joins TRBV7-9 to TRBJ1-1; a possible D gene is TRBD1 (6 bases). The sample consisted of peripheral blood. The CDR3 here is CASTKDRKNTEAFF. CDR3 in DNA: TGTGCCAGCACCAAGGACAGAAAGAACACTGAAGCTTTCTTT.